Below are 13 T cell receptor beta chains sequenced from a single sample in a study of metastatic and nonmetastatic thyroid tumors. Patients underwent thyroid surgery, and none had received any treatment before it. TCRdb reprocessed the PCR reads via MiXCR. The sample holds approximately 30,000 clones, roughly 15% seen once. Specimen: blood. All receptors come from a female donor with papillary thyroid cancer or a benign thyroid nodule (not recorded which). Some clones in this sample may be carry-over from other donors' samples.

The rearrangement joins TRBV20-1 to TRBJ2-7, with 7 bases aligning to TRBD1. Germline CDR1 DFQATT, CDR2 SNEGSKA (reference sequence). This CDR3 is 16 amino acids long. With 6 bases clipped from V and 5 bases from J, the junction kept 19 bases outside the gene matches. CDR3 sequence (DNA): TGCAGTGCCACAGGACCCTACCCAGGGGGTAGGCACGAGCAGTACTTC. This codes for CSATGPYPGGRHEQYF.

The table lists this clone with many counts. This chain links TRBV7-2 with TRBJ1-5, with TRBD1 as a possible D gene (5 bases). The CDR3 covers 17 residues. Trimming took 4 bases from V and 0 from J, leaving 16 bases between them. The germline V gene has CDR1 SGHTA and CDR2 FQGNSA. CDR3 residues: CASSSRGDLYSNQPQHF. The CDR3, as DNA: TGTGCCAGCAGCTCGCGAGGGGATCTTTATAGCAATCAGCCCCAGCATTTT.

This clone was detected only a few times. The V and J genes are TRBV6-1 and TRBJ1-5; D is possibly TRBD1 (5 bases). The CDR3 consists of 15 residues. V was trimmed by 5 bases and J by 4 bases, leaving 15 bases between them. The germline V gene has CDR1 MNHNS and CDR2 SASEGT. The CDR3 loop is CASSKGKEGNQPQHF. CDR3 sequence (DNA): TGTGCCAGCAGTAAGGGGAAAGAAGGAAATCAGCCCCAGCATTTT.

This clone was observed at least ten times. Other DNA sequences in this specimen translate into the identical CDR3. The V call is TRBV11-3, the J call TRBJ1-1; D is unclear. V gave up 0 bases and J gave up 7 bases, with 9 bases separating them. The CDR3 is 13 amino acids. CDR1 and CDR2 from the germline V gene are SGHNT and YENEEA. The CDR3 DNA sequence: TGTGCCAGCAGCTTAGATCTTTCGAGTGAAGCTTTCTTT. Amino acid sequence: CASSLDLSSEAFF.

The sample holds a few counts of this clone. The rearrangement joins TRBV20-1 to TRBJ1-5; maybe TRBD1 (5 bases). V shed 6 bases and J shed 9 bases, with 30 bases lying between them. This CDR3 contains 17 residues. Germline CDR1 reads DFQATT; CDR2 reads SNEGSKA (reference sequence). CDR3 region: CSALGALEGSLPRPQHF. DNA of the CDR3: TGCAGTGCCCTCGGGGCCTTAGAGGGATCCCTACCAAGGCCCCAGCATTTT.

The sample holds many counts of this clone. The chain links TRBV18 to TRBJ2-7; D gene uncertain. CDR1 and CDR2 (germline): KGHSH, LQKENI. V lost 0 bases, J lost 3 bases, and 9 bases lay in between. The CDR3 consists of 14 residues. CDR3 protein: CASSPPGRIYEQYF. The DNA for the CDR3 is TGTGCCAGCTCACCACCAGGTCGGATCTACGAGCAGTACTTC.

V and J are TRBV10-2 and TRBJ1-5; unclear D gene. The CDR3 is 13 residues long. Germline CDR1 WSHSY, CDR2 SAAADI. The V gene lost 10 bases and the J gene lost 4 bases, with 14 bases spanning the gap. The CDR3 here is CATEGSTNQPQHF. For the CDR3, the DNA is TGCGCCACCGAAGGGTCTACGAATCAGCCCCAGCATTTT.

This clone has ten or more counts. The chain employs TRBV2 and TRBJ2-5; D remains ambiguous. The V and J ends lost 5 bases and 4 bases respectively, with 8 bases between them. CDR3 size: 12 residues. Looked up from germline, CDR1 is SNHLY and CDR2 is FYNNEI. The CDR3 sequence is CASSQRIETQYF. The CDR3, as DNA: TGTGCCAGCAGTCAGCGTATAGAGACCCAGTACTTC.

This clone was detected ten times or more. The chain combines TRBV7-8 with TRBJ2-1, with 14 nucleotides matching TRBD2. The V and J ends lost 4 bases and 15 bases, in that order; junction bases with no gene match: 11. CDR3 length: 15 amino acids. The germline V gene encodes CDR1 SGHVS and CDR2 FQNEAQ. Here the CDR3 reads CASSSRGLAGVYRFF. CDR3 in DNA: TGTGCCAGCAGCTCCAGGGGACTAGCGGGAGTGTATCGGTTCTTC.

This clone was seen just once. J is TRBJ2-7 and V is TRBV3-1, with D hard to call. The ends were cut back, 1 base at V and 10 bases at J, with 14 bases in the middle. Germline assignment: CDR1 LGHDT and CDR2 YNNKEL (reference sequence). CDR3 size: 13 residues. The CDR3 nucleotides are TGTGCCAGCAGCCAAGGGTTGGCAGGTCAACAGTACTTC. Amino acid sequence: CASSQGLAGQQYF.

At least ten counts were recorded for this clone. Within the sample, other DNA sequences also encode this same CDR3. The chain joins TRBV20-1 to TRBJ1-1; 8 bases are a match to TRBD1. CDR3 length: 13 residues. Trimming took 5 bases from V and 4 from J; bases not matched to a gene: 6. CDR1 is DFQATT, CDR2 SNEGSKA, per germline (reference sequence). As DNA, the CDR3 is TGCAGTGCTTTCAGGGGGCCCGGCACTGAAGCTTTCTTT. As protein: CSAFRGPGTEAFF.

There are many counts of this clone. This chain connects TRBV11-2 to TRBJ2-7, with 10 bases fitting TRBD2. Germline lookup yields CDR1 SGHAT and CDR2 FQNNGV. V was clipped by 5 bases and J by 0 bases; unmatched bases: 4. The CDR3 sequence is 15 residues long. DNA of the CDR3: TGTGCCAGCAGCCCTCTAGCGGGAGCCTCCTACGAGCAGTACTTC. It yields the protein CASSPLAGASYEQYF.

This clone was recorded at least ten times. CDR3 bases: TGCAGTGCTAGAGAGCAGGAGAACACTGAAGCTTTCTTT. Its translation: CSAREQENTEAFF. V is TRBV20-1 and J is TRBJ1-1; D gene unclear. From germline, CDR1 is DFQATT and CDR2 SNEGSKA (reference sequence). V was clipped by 0 bases and J by 1 base, with 6 bases between them. The CDR3 consists of 13 residues.